The 5 T cell receptor beta chains given below trace back to one sample, sequenced in a study of somatic mutations in cytotoxic T cells in rheumatoid arthritis. Profiled with immunoSEQ multiplex PCR; TCRdb holds only in-frame clones, not every one. The table has about 2,300 clones, 70% to 90% seen once. Specimen: CD8+ T cells sorted from blood. The receptors originated from an adult with rheumatoid arthritis.

CDR3 nucleotides: TGTGCCAGCAGTTTATTGGGCGGGGGGGTGCCGGGCGAGCAGTACTTC. Amino acids: CASSLLGGGVPGEQYF. The chain recombines TRBV27 with TRBJ2-7; 9 bases are shared with TRBD2. The CDR3 consists of 16 residues. CDR1 is MNHEY, CDR2 SMNVEV, per germline (reference sequence). Trimming removed 1 base from V and 6 bases from J; junction bases left unmatched: 10.

The rearrangement links TRBV4-1 to TRBJ1-4; D perhaps matches TRBD1 (5 bases). The CDR3 totals 16 residues. CDR1 and CDR2 from the germline V gene are MGHRA and YSYEKL. The V end lost 4 bases, the J end lost 7 bases, and 19 bases lay between the germline ends. In nucleotides, the CDR3 is TGCGCCAGCAGCCCTCTTTCCAGGGTATTTAGTGAAAAACTGTTTTTT. It is translated as CASSPLSRVFSEKLFF.

The chain couples TRBV29-1 to TRBJ2-1, with D uncertain. The CDR3 contains 12 residues. V lost 4 bases and J lost 5, with 9 bases in between. Germline CDR1 SQVTM, CDR2 ANQGSEA. CDR3: CSVAEGNNEQFF. Written as DNA, the CDR3 is TGCAGCGTTGCAGAAGGGAACAATGAGCAGTTCTTC.

J is TRBJ1-5 and V is TRBV6-1; 8 bases agree with TRBD1. This CDR3 is built from 16 residues. CDR1 MNHNS and CDR2 SASEGT come from the germline V gene. V lost 4 bases to trimming and J lost 1 base; unmatched junction nucleotides: 6. CDR3 bases: TGTGCCAGCAGTGCGCTCAGGGGGCACAGCAATCAGCCCCAGCATTTT. Its protein product is CASSALRGHSNQPQHF.

This clone was detected once. The gene calls are TRBV5-4 and TRBJ2-1; maybe TRBD1 (6 bases). Looked up from germline, CDR1 is SGHNT and CDR2 is YYREEE (reference sequence). The CDR3 length is 16 residues. V was shortened by 3 bases and J by 6 bases, with 19 bases between the two germline ends. The CDR3: CASSSPGTPELNEQFF. The DNA for the CDR3 is TGTGCCAGCAGCTCGCCCGGGACACCGGAACTCAATGAGCAGTTCTTC. Based on the CDR3 plus reference TRBV5-4 and TRBJ2-1, the full variable domain is ETGVTQSPTHLIKTRGQQVTLRCSSQSGHNTVSWYQQALGQGPQFIFQYYREEENGRGNFPPRFSGLQFPNYSSELNVNALELDDSALYLCASSSPGTPELNEQFFGPGTRLTVL.